These 15 T cell receptor beta chains were sequenced from one sample in a study of blood T cell repertoires in COVID-19. The method was immunoSEQ multiplex PCR; TCRdb's version includes in-frame clones alone and lacks a portion of them. The profile shows about 160,000 clones, roughly 93% of them singletons. Material: peripheral blood. The receptors here all came from a woman aged 55-75 years with COVID-19, enrolled during active disease.

The V call is TRBV5-4, the J call TRBJ2-5, with D perhaps TRBD2 (6 bases). V lost 5 bases and J lost 4, with 12 bases in between. CDR1 is SGHNT and CDR2 is YYREEE in the germline V gene (reference sequence). The CDR3 consists of 13 residues. The CDR3, as DNA: TGTGCCAGCAGTTCGGGAGAGGGAGAGACCCAGTACTTC. This encodes CASSSGEGETQYF.

The chain employs TRBV5-1 and TRBJ2-5; 13 nucleotides line up with TRBD2. Germline assignment: CDR1 SGHRS and CDR2 YFSETQ. The CDR3 has 17 residues. With V trimmed by 2 bases and J by 3 bases, 7 bases remained unmatched. The CDR3 nucleotides read TGCGCCAGCAGCTTACGACTAGCGGGGGGACAAGAAGAGACCCAGTACTTC. Translating gives CASSLRLAGGQEETQYF. Based on the CDR3 plus reference TRBV5-1 and TRBJ2-5, the full variable domain is KAGVTQTPRYLIKTRGQQVTLSCSPISGHRSVSWYQQTPGQGLQFLFEYFSETQRNKGNFPGRFSGRQFSNSRSEMNVSTLELGDSALYLCASSLRLAGGQEETQYFGPGTRLLVL.

V and J are TRBV3-1 (or the pseudogene TRBV3-2) and TRBJ2-3; D unresolved. This CDR3 comprises 14 residues. Trimming removed 1 base at V and 1 base at J, with 6 bases between. In germline, CDR1 is LGHDT, CDR2 YNNKEL (reference sequence). CDR3 protein: CASSQAPGTDTQYF. CDR3 sequence (DNA): TGTGCCAGCAGCCAAGCTCCAGGCACAGATACGCAGTATTTT.

This clone was seen just once. In DNA form, the CDR3 reads TGTGCCAGCAGACTGGACAGGGGGCTTTACACTGAAGCTTTCTTT. Translating it yields CASRLDRGLYTEAFF. The chain employs TRBV7-2 and TRBJ1-1; 11 bases match TRBD1. The CDR3 loop spans 15 amino acids. CDR1 SGHTA and CDR2 FQGNSA come from the germline V gene. Unmatched junction bases numbered 6, after V lost 6 bases and J lost 3 bases.

The rearrangement uses TRBV7-2 and TRBJ1-1; no firm D call. The germline CDR1 and CDR2 sequences are SGHTA and FQGNSA. This CDR3 contains 15 residues. V dropped 3 bases and J dropped 3 bases, with 14 bases sitting between them. The CDR3: CASSFPGGRHTEAFF. The CDR3 nucleotides are TGTGCCAGCAGCTTTCCGGGAGGGAGGCACACTGAAGCTTTCTTT.

The chain links TRBV19 to TRBJ1-1; D is unclear. Trimming removed 6 bases from V and 12 bases from J, with 14 bases in between. CDR3 size: 11 residues. Germline lookup yields CDR1 LNHDA and CDR2 SQIVND (reference sequence). The CDR3 nucleotides are TGTGCCAGTAGGGGCCCGCACCTGTCTTTCTTT. This gives the protein CASRGPHLSFF.

Only one count was recorded for this clone. The chain joins TRBV7-3 to TRBJ1-1, with TRBD1 matching 10 bases. Germline V gene data show CDR1 as SGHTA and CDR2 as FQGTGA. Losses at the gene ends were 4 bases for V and 10 bases for J; bases not matched to a gene: 9. The CDR3 runs to 14 residues. In DNA, the CDR3 is TGTGCCAGCAGCTCCGGGACAGGGGCCAAAGCAGCTTTCTTT. Its translation: CASSSGTGAKAAFF.

The rearrangement uses TRBV10-3 and TRBJ1-1, with D perhaps TRBD1 (5 bases). Germline V gene data show CDR1 as ENHRY and CDR2 as SYGVKD. Trimming shortened V by 0 bases and J by 3 bases, and 14 bases separated the two germline ends. The CDR3 extends over 16 amino acids. The CDR3 protein is CAISESRFGGDTEAFF. CDR3 coding DNA: TGTGCCATCAGTGAGTCTCGATTCGGAGGGGACACTGAAGCTTTCTTT.

This clone was detected a few times. The V call is TRBV28, the J call TRBJ1-2; D gene ambiguous. Germline values: CDR1 MDHEN, CDR2 SYDVKM. This CDR3 has 15 residues. V was pared by 7 bases and J by 7 bases, with 22 bases between. The CDR3 spells CASTPGGKAIGGYTF. The CDR3 DNA is TGTGCCAGCACCCCGGGAGGGAAAGCTATCGGTGGCTACACCTTC.

This clone showed up just once. The gene calls are TRBV19 and TRBJ1-2, with 8 bases aligning to TRBD1. Trimming removed 5 bases from V and 7 bases from J; junction bases left unmatched: 12. From germline, CDR1 is LNHDA and CDR2 SQIVND (reference sequence). The CDR3 is 15 residues long. CDR3 protein: CASSSIGQGRGGYTF. CDR3 DNA sequence: TGTGCCAGTAGTTCCATCGGACAGGGTAGGGGTGGCTACACCTTC.

The chain employs TRBV7-6 and TRBJ2-5; 8 bases align to TRBD2. The CDR3 consists of 15 residues. Trimming removed 5 bases from V and 1 base from J; junction bases left unmatched: 6. Germline loops: CDR1 SGHVS, CDR2 FNYEAQ. As DNA, the CDR3 is TGTGCCAGCAGCGACAGCGGGGGCCTCCAAGAGACCCAGTACTTC. Translation: CASSDSGGLQETQYF.

The CDR3 DNA reads TGTGCCTCTCTTCCTGGGGACAGCCGCGGCGAAGCTTTCTTT. It specifies CASLPGDSRGEAFF. The chain carries TRBV2 and TRBJ1-1; 7 bases agree with TRBD1. With V trimmed by 11 bases and J by 8 bases, 17 bases remained unmatched. The CDR3 spans 14 residues. The germline CDR1 and CDR2 sequences are SNHLY and FYNNEI.

V usage is TRBV2 and J usage is TRBJ1-3; possibly TRBD1 for D (5 bases). The CDR3 runs to 14 residues. The germline V and J ends were trimmed by 6 bases and 4 bases, with 13 bases remaining between them. Looked up from germline, CDR1 is SNHLY and CDR2 is FYNNEI. This CDR3 reads CASSPRVQGNTIYF. As DNA, the CDR3 is TGTGCCAGCAGCCCCAGGGTGCAGGGAAACACCATATATTTT.

This chain joins TRBV9 and TRBJ1-5, with TRBD1 matching 9 bases. Germline V lookup: CDR1 SGDLS, CDR2 YYNGEE. Trimming took 3 bases from V and 4 from J; bases not matched to a gene: 8. The CDR3 extends over 16 amino acids. As DNA, the CDR3 is TGTGCCAGCAGCGCGGGACAGGGCGGTTCTAATCAGCCCCAGCATTTT. Protein: CASSAGQGGSNQPQHF.

The chain uses TRBV5-1 and TRBJ2-5, with a tentative D call TRBD2 (5 bases). This CDR3 has 14 residues. The germline gives CDR1 SGHRS, CDR2 YFSETQ. V was shortened by 5 bases and J by 1 base, with 12 bases between the two germline ends. The CDR3 is CASSSGSPQETQYF. In DNA form, the CDR3 reads TGCGCCAGCAGTTCGGGATCCCCCCAAGAGACCCAGTACTTC.